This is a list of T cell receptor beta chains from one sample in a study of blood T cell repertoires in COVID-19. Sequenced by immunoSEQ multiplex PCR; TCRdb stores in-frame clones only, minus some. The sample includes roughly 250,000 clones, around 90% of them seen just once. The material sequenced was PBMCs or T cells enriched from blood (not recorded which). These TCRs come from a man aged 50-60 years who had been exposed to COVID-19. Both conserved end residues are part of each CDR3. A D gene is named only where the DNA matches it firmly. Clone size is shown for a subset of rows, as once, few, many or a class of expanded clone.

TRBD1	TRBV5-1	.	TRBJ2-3	TGCGCCAGCAGCCAGTCCGGGACAGGGTTAGATACGCAGTATTTT	CASSQSGTGLDTQYF
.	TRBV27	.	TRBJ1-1	TGTGCCAGCAGACGGTGGGCAGGGAGGACCATGAACACTGAAGCTTTCTTT	CASRRWAGRTMNTEAFF
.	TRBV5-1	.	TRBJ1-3	TGCGCCAGCAGCTTGGGCGGTGACTCTGGAAACACCATATATTTT	CASSLGGDSGNTIYF
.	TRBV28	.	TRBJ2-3	TGTGCCAGCAGTTTATTGTTAGGGGCGACTAGCACAGATACGCAGTATTTT	CASSLLLGATSTDTQYF
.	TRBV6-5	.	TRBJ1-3	TGTGCCAGCCACATCACAAGTTCTGGAAACACCATATATTTT	CASHITSSGNTIYF
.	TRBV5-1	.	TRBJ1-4	TGCGCCAGCAGCTTGGAACCGGGGATCGGGGAAGAAAAACTGTTTTTT	CASSLEPGIGEEKLFF
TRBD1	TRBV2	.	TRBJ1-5	TGTGCCAGCAGCCCGACAGGGGACGATCAGCCCCAGCATTTT	CASSPTGDDQPQHF
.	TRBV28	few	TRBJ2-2	TGTGCCAGCAGTTTAATGGGGGCAGGCACCGGGGAGCTGTTTTTT	CASSLMGAGTGELFF
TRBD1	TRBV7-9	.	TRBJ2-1	TGTGCCAGCAGCCCCTCCGGCTGGGACAGGCTGAGCTCCTACAATGAGCAGTTCTTC	CASSPSGWDRLSSYNEQFF
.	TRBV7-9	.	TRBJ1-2	TGTGCCAGCAGCGAAACTCCGGGACTCAAGACTTATGGCTACACCTTC	CASSETPGLKTYGYTF
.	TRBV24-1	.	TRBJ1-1	TGTGCCACCAGTGATGCACGACAGAAGAACACTGAAGCTTTCTTT	CATSDARQKNTEAFF
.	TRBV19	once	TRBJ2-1	TGTGCCAGTAGTATAGGAAAAACAGGTTACAATGAGCAGTTCTTC	CASSIGKTGYNEQFF
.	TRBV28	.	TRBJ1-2	TGTGCCAGCAGGCCACTCCAGGGGTTGTATGGCTACACCTTC	CASRPLQGLYGYTF
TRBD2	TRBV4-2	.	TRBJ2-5	TGTGCCAGCAGCCAAGATCCCAGCGGGGGGGCCATAGGAGAGACCCAGTACTTC	CASSQDPSGGAIGETQYF
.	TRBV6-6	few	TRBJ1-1	TGTGCCAGCAGTAATACAGATATTGAAGCTTTCTTT	CASSNTDIEAFF
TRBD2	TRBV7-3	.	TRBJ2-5	TGTGCCAGCAGCCATGGACTAGCGGGTTTAGAGACCCAGTACTTC	CASSHGLAGLETQYF
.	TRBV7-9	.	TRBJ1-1	TGTGCCAGCAGCCCAAATGCGGGAGACAAGGCTTTCTTT	CASSPNAGDKAFF
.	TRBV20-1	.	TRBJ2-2	TGCAGTGCTAGTAGGCAGGGGAACACCGGGGAGCTGTTTTTT	CSASRQGNTGELFF
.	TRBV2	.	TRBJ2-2	TGTGCCAGCAGTGAACTTGCGGCCGGGGAGCTGTTTTTT	CASSELAAGELFF
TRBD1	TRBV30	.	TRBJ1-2	TGTGCCTGGGGAATGACGACAGGGGGCAACTATGGCTACACCTTC	CAWGMTTGGNYGYTF
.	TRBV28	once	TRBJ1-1	TGTGCCAGCAGTTTACCGTCCTCCCTGAACACTGAAGCTTTCTTT	CASSLPSSLNTEAFF
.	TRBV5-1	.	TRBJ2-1	TGCGCCAGCAGCCCCAGGACTGGGTACAATGAGCAGTTCTTC	CASSPRTGYNEQFF
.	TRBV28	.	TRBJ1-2	TGTGCCAGCACCTCGGCGGGGTCAAGCCTTTATGGCTACACCTTC	CASTSAGSSLYGYTF
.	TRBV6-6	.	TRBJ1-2	TGTGCCAGCAGTTACTCGAGCGAAGGCTACACCTTC	CASSYSSEGYTF
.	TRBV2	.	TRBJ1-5	TGTGCCAGCAGGAGAGACAGTTATAGCAATCAGCCCCAGCATTTT	CASRRDSYSNQPQHF
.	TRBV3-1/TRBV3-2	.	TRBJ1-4	TGTGCCAGCAGCCACCGCAGGGGAAGTGAAAAACTGTTTTTT	CASSHRRGSEKLFF
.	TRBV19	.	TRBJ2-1	TGTGCCAGTAGTATACGGGACATATATGAGCAGTTCTTC	CASSIRDIYEQFF
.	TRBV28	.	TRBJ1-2	TGTGCCAGCAGTTCCCAGGTGAACTATGGCTACACCTTC	CASSSQVNYGYTF
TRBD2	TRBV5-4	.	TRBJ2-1	TGTGCCAGCAGCCCCGGGGGGAGCGGCGCCCAGATGGATGAGCAGTTCTTC	CASSPGGSGAQMDEQFF
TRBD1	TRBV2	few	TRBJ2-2	TGTGCCAGCAGTCCTATGACAGGGGGCACCGGGGAGCTGTTTTTT	CASSPMTGGTGELFF
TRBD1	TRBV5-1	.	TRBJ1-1	TGCGCCAGCAGCTTCTCAGGGGGAAACACTGAAGCTTTCTTT	CASSFSGGNTEAFF
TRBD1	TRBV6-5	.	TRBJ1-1	TGTGCCAGCAGTTTGACAGGGCACACTGAAGCTTTCTTT	CASSLTGHTEAFF
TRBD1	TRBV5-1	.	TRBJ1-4	TGCGCCAGCAGCTTGGCCGGCAGGGGGAAACTGTTTTTT	CASSLAGRGKLFF
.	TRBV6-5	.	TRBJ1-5	TGTGCCAGCAGTCGGGACATTAATCAGCCCCAGCATTTT	CASSRDINQPQHF
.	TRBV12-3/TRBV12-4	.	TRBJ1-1	TGTGCCAGCAGTTTAGCTAGGAACACTGAAGCTTTCTTT	CASSLARNTEAFF
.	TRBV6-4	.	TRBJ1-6	TGTGCCAGCAGTGAACAGAAAAATTCACCCCTCCACTTT	CASSEQKNSPLHF
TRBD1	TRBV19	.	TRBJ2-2	TGTGCCAGTACCTCTCCCGGGACAGGGTTGTTTTCCGGGGAGCTGTTTTTT	CASTSPGTGLFSGELFF
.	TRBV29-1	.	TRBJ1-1	TGCAGCGTTGAAGCACAGGGAACCAACACTGAAGCTTTCTTT	CSVEAQGTNTEAFF
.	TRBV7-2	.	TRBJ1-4	TGTGCCAGCAGCCTCCAGCTAGCAACTAATGAAAAACTGTTTTTT	CASSLQLATNEKLFF
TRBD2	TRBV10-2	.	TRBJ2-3	TGCGCCAGCTTAGCGGGAGTAGCAGATACGCAGTATTTT	CASLAGVADTQYF
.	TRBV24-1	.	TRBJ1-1	TGTGCCACCTCACAGCAGGGAAACACTGAAGCTTTCTTT	CATSQQGNTEAFF
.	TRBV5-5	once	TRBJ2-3	TGTGCCAGCAGCTTGCCGGCAGGGAAGTTAGGCACAGATACGCAGTATTTT	CASSLPAGKLGTDTQYF
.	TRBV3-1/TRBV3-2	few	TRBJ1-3	TGTGCCAGCAATGGGGGGAGGGCTGGAAACACCATATATTTT	CASNGGRAGNTIYF
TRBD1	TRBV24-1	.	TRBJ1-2	TGTGCCACCAGTGAGCCGGGACAGAACTATGGCTACACCTTC	CATSEPGQNYGYTF
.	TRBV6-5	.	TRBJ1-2	TGTGCCAGCGATGAGGGTTATGGCTACACCTTC	CASDEGYGYTF
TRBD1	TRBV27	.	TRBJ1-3	TGTGCCAGCAGTTTTTCCAGGACAGGGCCTGGAAACACCATATATTTT	CASSFSRTGPGNTIYF
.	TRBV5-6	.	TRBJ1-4	TGTGCCAGCAGCTTGTTACAGGGTAATGAAAAACTGTTTTTT	CASSLLQGNEKLFF